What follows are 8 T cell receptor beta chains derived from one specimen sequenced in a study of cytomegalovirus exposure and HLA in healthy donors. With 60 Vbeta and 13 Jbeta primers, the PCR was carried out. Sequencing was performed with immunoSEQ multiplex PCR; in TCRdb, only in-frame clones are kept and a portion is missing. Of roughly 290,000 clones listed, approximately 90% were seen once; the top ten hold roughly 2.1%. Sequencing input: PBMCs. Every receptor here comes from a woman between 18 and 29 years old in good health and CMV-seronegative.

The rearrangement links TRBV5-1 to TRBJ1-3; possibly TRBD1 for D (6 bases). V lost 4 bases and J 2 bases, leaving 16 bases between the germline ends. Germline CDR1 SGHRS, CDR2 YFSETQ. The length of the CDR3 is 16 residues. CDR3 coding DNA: TGCGCCAGCAGCCAGGGAGGGCAGGGGACTGGAAACACCATATATTTT. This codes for CASSQGGQGTGNTIYF.

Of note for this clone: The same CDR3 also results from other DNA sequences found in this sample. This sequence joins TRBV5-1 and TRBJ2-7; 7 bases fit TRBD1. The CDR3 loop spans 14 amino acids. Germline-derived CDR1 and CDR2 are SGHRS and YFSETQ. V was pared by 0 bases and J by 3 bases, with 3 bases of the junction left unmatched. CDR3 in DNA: TGCGCCAGCAGCTTGGGGACAGGCGTCTACGAGCAGTACTTC. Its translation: CASSLGTGVYEQYF.

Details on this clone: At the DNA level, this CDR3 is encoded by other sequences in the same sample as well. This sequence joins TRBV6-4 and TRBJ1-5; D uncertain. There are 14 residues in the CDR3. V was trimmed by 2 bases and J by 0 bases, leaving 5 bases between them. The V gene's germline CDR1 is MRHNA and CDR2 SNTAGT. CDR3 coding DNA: TGTGCCAGCAGTGACAGCTATAGCAATCAGCCCCAGCATTTT. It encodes CASSDSYSNQPQHF.

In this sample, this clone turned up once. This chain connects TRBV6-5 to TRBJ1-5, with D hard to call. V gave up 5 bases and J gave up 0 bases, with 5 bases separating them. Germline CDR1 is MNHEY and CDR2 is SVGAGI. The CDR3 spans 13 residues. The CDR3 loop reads CASSEASNQPQHF. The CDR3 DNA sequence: TGTGCCAGCAGTGAGGCTAGCAATCAGCCCCAGCATTTT.

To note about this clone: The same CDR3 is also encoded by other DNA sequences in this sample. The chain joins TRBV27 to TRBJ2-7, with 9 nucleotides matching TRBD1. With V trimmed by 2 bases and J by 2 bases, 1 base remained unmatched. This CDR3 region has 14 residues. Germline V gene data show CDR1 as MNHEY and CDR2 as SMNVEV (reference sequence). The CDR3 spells CASSLGQGPYEQYF. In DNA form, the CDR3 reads TGTGCCAGCAGTTTAGGACAGGGGCCCTACGAGCAGTACTTC.

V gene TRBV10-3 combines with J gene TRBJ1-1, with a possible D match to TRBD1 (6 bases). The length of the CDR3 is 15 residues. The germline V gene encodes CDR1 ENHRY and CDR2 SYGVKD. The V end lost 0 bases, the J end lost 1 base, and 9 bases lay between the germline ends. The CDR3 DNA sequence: TGTGCCATCAGTGAGTCTGGGGGCGGGAACACTGAAGCTTTCTTT. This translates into CAISESGGGNTEAFF.

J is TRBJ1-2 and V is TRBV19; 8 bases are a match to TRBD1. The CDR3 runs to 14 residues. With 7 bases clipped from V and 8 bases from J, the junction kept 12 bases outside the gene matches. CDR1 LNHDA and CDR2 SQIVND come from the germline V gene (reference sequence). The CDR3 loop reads CASTQGAVAEGYTF. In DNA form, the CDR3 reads TGTGCCAGTACTCAGGGGGCGGTGGCTGAGGGCTACACCTTC.

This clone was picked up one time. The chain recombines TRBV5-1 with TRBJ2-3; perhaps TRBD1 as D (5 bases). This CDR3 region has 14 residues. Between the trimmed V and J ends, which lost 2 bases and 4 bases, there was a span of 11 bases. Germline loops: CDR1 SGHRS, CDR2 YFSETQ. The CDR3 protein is CASSFVRAADTQYF. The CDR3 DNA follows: TGCGCCAGCAGCTTTGTCAGGGCGGCAGATACGCAGTATTTT. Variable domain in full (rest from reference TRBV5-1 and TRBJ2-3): KAGVTQTPRYLIKTRGQQVTLSCSPISGHRSVSWYQQTPGQGLQFLFEYFSETQRNKGNFPGRFSGRQFSNSRSEMNVSTLELGDSALYLCASSFVRAADTQYFGPGTRLTVL.